This note documents a single TCR beta chain sequence. Its cognate antigen is unknown. The CDR3 has 14 amino acids. CDR1 is KGHDR and CDR2 is SFDVKD in the germline V gene. V lost 5 bases, J lost 9 bases, and 15 bases lay in between. The sample belongs to a study of CD8 T cells in ankylosing spondylitis. Generation of TCR beta libraries employed quantitative 5'-RACE incorporating molecular barcodes. Via MiXCR, TCRdb re-called the 5' RACE reads, giving one row per CDR3 protein. The table lists about 160,000 distinct CDR3 sequences, roughly 10% of them singletons. General study points: Blood from ankylosing spondylitis patients appeared to carry a characteristic roughly 8-variant TCR beta motif. CD8+ disease-linked clones were present at relatively low frequencies in blood.

What was sequenced was blood, either unsorted or a sorted T cell fraction (not recorded which). The sequence came from a female donor with ankylosing spondylitis or in good health (not recorded which). V is TRBV24-1 and J is TRBJ2-2; the D call may be TRBD1 or TRBD2 (5 bases each). CDR3 protein: CATSVPRDHWELFF. As DNA, the CDR3 is TGTGCCACCAGTGTCCCCAGGGACCACTGGGAGCTGTTTTTT.